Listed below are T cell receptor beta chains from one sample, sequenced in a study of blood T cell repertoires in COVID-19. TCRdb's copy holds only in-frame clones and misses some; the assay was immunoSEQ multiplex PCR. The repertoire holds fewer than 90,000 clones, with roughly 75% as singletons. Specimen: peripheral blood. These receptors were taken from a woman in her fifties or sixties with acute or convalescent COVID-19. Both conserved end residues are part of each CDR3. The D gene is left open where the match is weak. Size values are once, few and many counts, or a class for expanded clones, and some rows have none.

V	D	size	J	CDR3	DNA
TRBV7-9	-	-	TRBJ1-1	CASSLDWGRDTEAFF	TGTGCCAGCAGCTTAGACTGGGGGCGGGACACTGAAGCTTTCTTT
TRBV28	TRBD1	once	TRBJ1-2	CASSSEQGVYGYTF	TGTGCCAGCAGTTCCGAACAGGGGGTCTATGGCTACACCTTC
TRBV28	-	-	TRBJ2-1	CASSQNRGSGNEQFF	TGTGCCAGCAGTCAAAACCGGGGGTCAGGCAATGAGCAGTTCTTC
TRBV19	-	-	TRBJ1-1	CASSMVVGSNTEAFF	TGTGCCAGTAGTATGGTCGTTGGCTCCAACACTGAAGCTTTCTTT
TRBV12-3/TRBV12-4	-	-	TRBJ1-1	CASGRGGNTEAFF	TGTGCCAGCGGGCGGGGAGGGAACACTGAAGCTTTCTTT
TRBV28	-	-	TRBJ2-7	CASSSDGQTYEQYF	TGTGCCAGCAGCAGTGATGGACAGACCTACGAGCAGTACTTC
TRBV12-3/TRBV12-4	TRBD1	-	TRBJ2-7	CASSTRQGYEQYF	TGTGCCAGCAGTACACGACAGGGCTACGAGCAGTACTTC
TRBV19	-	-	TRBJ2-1	CASSPQKTAYNEQFF	TGTGCCAGTAGTCCGCAGAAGACAGCTTACAATGAGCAGTTCTTC
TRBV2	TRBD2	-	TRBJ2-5	CASTLSGGLSGETQYF	TGTGCCAGCACCTTAAGCGGGGGCCTTTCGGGAGAGACCCAGTACTTC
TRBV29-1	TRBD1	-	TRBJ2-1	CSAGQGSNEQFF	TGCAGCGCCGGACAGGGTTCGAATGAGCAGTTCTTC
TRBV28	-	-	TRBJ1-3	CASSRVYGNTIYF	TGTGCCAGCAGCAGGGTTTACGGAAACACCATATATTTT
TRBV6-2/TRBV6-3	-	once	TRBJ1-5	CASSLATGAQPQHF	TGTGCCAGCAGTTTAGCGACAGGTGCTCAGCCCCAGCATTTT
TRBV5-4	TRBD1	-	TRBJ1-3	CASSFSRQGARGNTIYF	TGTGCCAGCAGCTTCTCCCGACAGGGGGCGCGTGGAAACACCATATATTTT
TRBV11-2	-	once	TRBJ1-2	CASSLIGGGNYGYTF	TGTGCCAGCAGCTTAATTGGGGGCGGTAACTATGGCTACACCTTC
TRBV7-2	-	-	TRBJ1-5	CASSLVGAGSNQPQHF	TGTGCCAGCAGCTTAGTAGGGGCTGGGAGCAATCAGCCCCAGCATTTT
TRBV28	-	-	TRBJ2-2	CASSLGGANTGELFF	TGTGCCAGCAGTTTAGGGGGGGCTAACACCGGGGAGCTGTTTTTT
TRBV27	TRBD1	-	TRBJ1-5	CASRSGQGGNQPQHF	TGTGCCAGCAGATCGGGACAGGGAGGAAATCAGCCCCAGCATTTT
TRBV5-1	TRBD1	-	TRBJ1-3	CASSLGAGGNSGNTIYF	TGCGCCAGCAGCTTGGGGGCAGGGGGTAATTCTGGAAACACCATATATTTT
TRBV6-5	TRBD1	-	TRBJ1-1	CASGQGVHTEAFF	TGTGCCAGCGGACAGGGAGTACACACTGAAGCTTTCTTT
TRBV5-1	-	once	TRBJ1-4	CASSPAGPSNEKLFF	TGCGCCAGCAGCCCGGCGGGACCCTCTAATGAAAAACTGTTTTTT
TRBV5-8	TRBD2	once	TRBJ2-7	CASTRTSGDYEQYF	TGTGCTAGCACCCGGACTAGCGGGGACTACGAGCAGTACTTC
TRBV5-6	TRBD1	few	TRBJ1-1	CASSTPGQLNTEAFF	TGTGCCAGCAGCACCCCGGGACAGCTGAACACTGAAGCTTTCTTT
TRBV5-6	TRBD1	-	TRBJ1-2	CASSFPGQRNGYTF	TGTGCCAGCAGCTTTCCGGGACAGAGGAATGGCTACACCTTC
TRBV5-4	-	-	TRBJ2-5	CASTRRGEETQYF	TGTGCCAGCACACGAAGAGGAGAAGAGACCCAGTACTTC
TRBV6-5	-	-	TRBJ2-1	CASSFRGDEQFF	TGTGCCAGCAGTTTCCGCGGGGACGAGCAGTTCTTC
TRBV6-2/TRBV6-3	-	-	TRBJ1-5	CASSPRGRGDQPQHF	TGTGCCAGCAGCCCACGGGGCCGCGGGGATCAGCCCCAGCATTTT
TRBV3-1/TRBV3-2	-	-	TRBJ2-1	CASTGIYNEQFF	TGTGCCAGTACAGGGATCTACAATGAGCAGTTCTTC
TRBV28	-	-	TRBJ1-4	CASIGGGLLEKLFF	TGTGCCAGCATTGGGGGAGGGCTCCTAGAAAAACTGTTTTTT
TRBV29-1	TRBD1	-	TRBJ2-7	CSVLTGNTHEQYF	TGCAGCGTTTTGACAGGGAATACCCACGAGCAGTACTTC
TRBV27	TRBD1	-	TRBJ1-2	CASRPLQGANYGYTF	TGTGCCAGCAGGCCCCTACAGGGGGCTAACTATGGCTACACCTTC
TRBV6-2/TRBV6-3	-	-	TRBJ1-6	CASSYLVQTDNSPLHF	TGTGCCAGCAGTTACTTAGTACAGACGGATAATTCACCCCTCCACTTT
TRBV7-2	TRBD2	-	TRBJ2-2	CASSLPRGGAGELFF	TGTGCCAGCAGCTTACCGCGGGGGGGGGCCGGGGAGCTGTTTTTT
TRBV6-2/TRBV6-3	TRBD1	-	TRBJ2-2	CASRPPGQLTGELFF	TGTGCCAGCAGGCCTCCGGGACAGCTCACCGGGGAGCTGTTTTTT
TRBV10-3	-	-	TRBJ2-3	CAISELATDTQYF	TGTGCCATCAGTGAGCTAGCCACAGATACGCAGTATTTT
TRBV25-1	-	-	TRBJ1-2	CASWGGNGYTF	TGTGCCAGCTGGGGGGGGAACGGCTACACCTTC
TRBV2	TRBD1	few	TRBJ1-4	CASNAGQRGEKLFF	TGTGCCAGCAACGCGGGACAGCGCGGAGAAAAACTGTTTTTT
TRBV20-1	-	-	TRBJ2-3	CSASGGGVTDDTQYF	TGCAGTGCTAGTGGTGGGGGCGTTACGGACGATACGCAGTATTTT
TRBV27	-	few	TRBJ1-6	CASRAGGGANSPLHF	TGTGCCAGCAGGGCTGGGGGGGGCGCAAATTCACCCCTCCACTTT
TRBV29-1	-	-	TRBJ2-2	CSVAGVANTGELFF	TGCAGCGTTGCAGGGGTCGCGAACACCGGGGAGCTGTTTTTT
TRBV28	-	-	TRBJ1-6	CATYDRNNSPLHF	TGTGCCACCTACGACAGAAATAATTCACCCCTCCACTTT
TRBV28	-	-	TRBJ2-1	CASSLLRYNEQFF	TGTGCCAGCAGTTTACTTCGGTACAATGAGCAGTTCTTC
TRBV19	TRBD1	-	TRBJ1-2	CASSIGGQGNRNYGYTF	TGTGCCAGTAGTATCGGAGGACAGGGCAATCGGAACTATGGCTACACCTTC
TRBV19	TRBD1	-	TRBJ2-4	CASSLQGVGAKNIQYF	TGTGCCAGTAGTTTACAGGGGGTTGGGGCCAAAAACATTCAGTACTTC